Shown below are 20 T cell receptor beta chains from a single sample sequenced in a study of regulatory T cells in long-lasting Graves disease. Library construction for TCR beta used iRepertoire HTBI primers and Arm-PCR of CDR3 regions. Each CDR3 protein is one row after TCRdb ran MiXCR on the multiplex PCR reads. This repertoire shows nearly 350,000 distinct CDR3 sequences, around 20% found once; its top ten account for about 29%. Time point noted: persistent/refractory GD, antithyroid drugs over 5 years with positive TRAb. Isolated PBMC RNA provided the starting material for the TCR library. The specimen was peripheral blood mononuclear cells (PBMCs), collected when the disease was refractory, from a patient treated with antithyroid drugs. Every receptor here comes from a female donor with Graves disease.

This clonotype was seen repeatedly, ten times or more. This chain uses TRBV2 with TRBJ2-7; D is undetermined. The V and J ends lost 6 bases and 6 bases respectively, with 15 bases between them. This CDR3 has 13 amino acids. Germline CDR1 and CDR2: SNHLY and FYNNEI. The CDR3 sequence is CASRLSTVAEQYF. In nucleotides, the CDR3 is TGTGCCAGCAGACTAAGCACGGTCGCCGAGCAGTACTTC.

Many counts were recorded for this clonotype. The chain carries TRBV20-1 and TRBJ2-7; either TRBD1 or TRBD2 may supply D (5 bases each). The CDR3 consists of 13 residues. Looked up from germline, CDR1 is DFQATT and CDR2 is SNEGSKA (reference sequence). V was pared by 6 bases and J by 2 bases, with 14 bases between. The CDR3 spells CSAHSGRPYEQYF. DNA for the CDR3: TGCAGTGCGCACTCGGGACGGCCCTACGAGCAGTACTTC.

The chain carries TRBV20-1 and TRBJ2-3; the D gene is possibly TRBD1 (7 bases). Germline values: CDR1 DFQATT, CDR2 SNEGSKA (reference sequence). Trimming removed 4 bases at V and 0 bases at J, with 17 bases between. The CDR3 runs to 16 residues. In nucleotides, the CDR3 is TGCAGTGCTACTCGACAGGGAGGCTCTAGCACAGATACGCAGTATTTT. Protein: CSATRQGGSSTDTQYF.

This clonotype was seen ten or more times. The V call is TRBV6-2 or TRBV6-3, the J call TRBJ1-1; D may be TRBD1 (5 bases). Germline loops: CDR1 MNHEY, CDR2 SVGEGT. The CDR3 runs to 15 residues. V was trimmed by 4 bases and J by 2 bases, leaving 14 bases between them. In DNA form, the CDR3 reads TGTGCCAGCAGTTCCAACGGGGGGGGTAACACTGAAGCTTTCTTT. This sequence encodes CASSSNGGGNTEAFF.

The chain couples TRBV10-3 to TRBJ2-5; no firm D call. Looked up from germline, CDR1 is ENHRY and CDR2 is SYGVKD. This CDR3 has 15 residues. The germline V and J ends were trimmed by 6 bases and 2 bases, with 16 bases remaining between them. The CDR3 DNA follows: TGTGCCATCAGCGGTCATCGGGCCCAACAAGAGACCCAGTACTTC. Translation gives CAISGHRAQQETQYF.

A word on this clonotype: A much bigger clone sits one base away, suggesting this may be a read error. The chain employs TRBV6-1 and TRBJ2-5, with no clear D. V shed 7 bases and J shed 0 bases, with 15 bases lying between them. Germline V CDR1 and CDR2: MNHNS, SASEGT. The CDR3 length is 15 residues. The CDR3, as DNA: TGTGCCAGCACCGGCCTGGCACCGTACCAAGAGACCCAGTACTTC. As protein: CASTGLAPYQETQYF.

This clonotype occurred many times. The V gene is TRBV12-3 or TRBV12-4, the J gene TRBJ1-2; 7 bases map to TRBD1. This CDR3 comprises 14 residues. Trimming removed 1 base from V and 5 bases from J; junction bases left unmatched: 4. CDR3 nucleotide sequence: TGTGCCAGCAGTTTAGGGGACAGACCTTATGGCTACACCTTC. It translates to CASSLGDRPYGYTF.

In the case of this clonotype: A much larger clone differs by one base, so this may be a read error. This chain uses TRBV6-1 with TRBJ2-7, with 8 bases fitting TRBD2. Germline V CDR1 and CDR2: MNHNS, SASEGT. V lost 5 bases and J lost 3; bases outside the gene matches: 6. This CDR3 is 14 amino acids long. As DNA, the CDR3 is TGTGCCAGCAGTACCCGCGGGACTAGCTACGAGCAGTACTTC. This encodes CASSTRGTSYEQYF.

This clonotype was seen repeatedly, ten times or more. The chain carries TRBV5-5 and TRBJ1-5, with TRBD1 matching over 9 bases. Germline CDR1 and CDR2: SGHKS and YYEKEE (reference sequence). The V and J ends lost 4 bases and 5 bases, in that order; junction bases with no gene match: 4. The CDR3 is 14 amino acids. The CDR3 loop reads CASSLRTGDQPQHF. The CDR3 DNA reads TGTGCCAGCAGCCTTAGGACAGGGGATCAGCCCCAGCATTTT.

This clonotype was seen many times. The gene calls are TRBV12-3 or TRBV12-4 and TRBJ1-2; D unclear. The CDR3 extends over 13 amino acids. V was cut by 6 bases and J by 2 bases, with 10 bases left in between. The CDR3 nucleotides read TGTGCCAGCAGACTTGGGTTAAACTATGGCTACACCTTC. It specifies CASRLGLNYGYTF.

This clonotype has a handful of counts. The chain links TRBV18 to TRBJ2-2, with 7 bases lining up with TRBD1. The V gene end was trimmed by 1 base and the J gene end by 10 bases; junction bases not matched to a gene: 9. This CDR3 region has 15 residues. Germline V gene lookup returns CDR1 KGHSH and CDR2 LQKENI. CDR3 region: CASSPRLGQLTELFF. For the CDR3, the DNA is TGTGCCAGCTCACCACGTCTGGGACAGCTGACGGAGCTGTTTTTT.

CDR3 residues: CASSWTGQYNEQFF. The CDR3 DNA sequence: TGTGCCAGCAGTTGGACAGGGCAATACAATGAGCAGTTCTTC. The gene calls are TRBV28 and TRBJ2-1, with 8 bases fitting TRBD1. Trimming removed 4 bases from V and 4 bases from J; junction bases left unmatched: 3. The germline gives CDR1 MDHEN, CDR2 SYDVKM. This CDR3 has 14 amino acids.

In its sample, this clonotype was seen a few times. The chain recombines TRBV6-1 with TRBJ2-7, with 12 bases identical to TRBD2. This CDR3 is built from 16 residues. Per the germline V gene, CDR1 is MNHNS and CDR2 is SASEGT. J was trimmed by 4 bases and V by 7 bases; bases with no gene match: 11. The CDR3 spells CASTPPTSGRGYEQYF. CDR3 sequence (DNA): TGTGCCAGCACCCCGCCGACTAGCGGGAGAGGATACGAGCAGTACTTC.

This clonotype was detected many times. CDR3 in DNA: TGTGCCAGCAGTTACCTGGGCTCCAACCGTGGAGAGCAGTACTTC. Translation: CASSYLGSNRGEQYF. This rearrangement joins TRBV6-5 to TRBJ2-7; D is unclear. CDR1 and CDR2 (germline): MNHEY, SVGAGI. The CDR3 totals 15 residues. The V end was cut by 2 bases, the J end by 7 bases, with 18 bases between.

The DNA for the CDR3 is TGTGCCAGCAGCGCCGGGACAGGGGCCACCTACGAGCAGTACTTC. Residues: CASSAGTGATYEQYF. V usage is TRBV7-9 and J usage is TRBJ2-7; 10 bases match TRBD1. J was trimmed by 2 bases and V by 5 bases; bases with no gene match: 6. The CDR3 covers 15 residues. The germline V gene has CDR1 SEHNR and CDR2 FQNEAQ (reference sequence).

The CDR3 reads CASSLSSGSHTEAFF. Written as DNA, the CDR3 is TGTGCCAGCAGCTTAAGCTCAGGGTCCCACACTGAAGCTTTCTTT. This chain connects TRBV7-9 to TRBJ1-1, with D possibly being TRBD1 (5 bases). Trimming pared 2 bases from V and 3 bases from J, leaving 13 bases between. CDR1 and CDR2 from the germline V gene are SEHNR and FQNEAQ (reference sequence). The CDR3 has 15 residues.

V and J are TRBV5-6 and TRBJ2-3, with 9 positions matching TRBD2. There are 16 residues in the CDR3. CDR1 is SGHDT and CDR2 is YYEEEE in the germline V gene. With 3 bases clipped from V and 8 bases from J, the junction kept 13 bases outside the gene matches. As DNA, the CDR3 is TGTGCCAGCAGCTCGCGACTAGCGGCTCCCGGGGGTACGCAGTATTTT. This sequence encodes CASSSRLAAPGGTQYF.

This clonotype occurred a few times. The chain joins TRBV15 to TRBJ1-2; D uncertain. The CDR3 has 14 residues. CDR1 and CDR2 from the germline V gene are LNHNV and YYDKDF (reference sequence). Trimming cost V 1 base and J 8 bases, with 14 bases left between them. This CDR3 reads CATSRGGMTVGYTF. Written as DNA, the CDR3 is TGTGCCACCAGCAGAGGAGGAATGACGGTGGGCTACACCTTC.

In this sample, this clonotype turned up many times. The chain is built from TRBV19 and TRBJ1-2; 7 nucleotides match TRBD1. This CDR3 is built from 15 residues. Trimming at V came to 5 bases and at J to 2 bases, leaving 8 bases not matched to a gene. The germline gives CDR1 LNHDA, CDR2 SQIVND (reference sequence). The CDR3 here is CASSGNRGPNYGYTF. DNA of the CDR3: TGTGCCAGTAGTGGGAACAGGGGCCCCAACTATGGCTACACCTTC.

This clonotype was counted ten times or more. The chain recombines TRBV20-1 with TRBJ2-7; 10 nucleotides line up with TRBD2. This CDR3 spans 13 amino acids. V shed 5 bases and J 1 base; nucleotides not matched to a gene: 2. CDR1 is DFQATT, CDR2 SNEGSKA, per germline (reference sequence). The DNA for the CDR3 is TGCAGTGCTCGGACTAGCGGATCCTACGAGCAGTACTTC. Its protein is CSARTSGSYEQYF.